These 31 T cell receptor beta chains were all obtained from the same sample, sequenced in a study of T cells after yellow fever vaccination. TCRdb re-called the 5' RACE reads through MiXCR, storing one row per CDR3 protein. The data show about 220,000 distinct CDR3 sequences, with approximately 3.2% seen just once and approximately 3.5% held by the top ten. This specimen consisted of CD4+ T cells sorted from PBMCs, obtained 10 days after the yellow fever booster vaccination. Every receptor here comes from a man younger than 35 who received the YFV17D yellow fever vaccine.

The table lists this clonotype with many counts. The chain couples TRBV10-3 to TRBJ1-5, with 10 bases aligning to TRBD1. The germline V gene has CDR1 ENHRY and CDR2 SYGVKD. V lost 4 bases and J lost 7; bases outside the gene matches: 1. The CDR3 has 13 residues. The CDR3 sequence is CAISGQGAQPQHF. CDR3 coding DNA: TGTGCCATCAGTGGACAGGGGGCCCAGCCCCAGCATTTT.

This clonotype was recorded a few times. CDR3 nucleotide sequence: TGTGCCACCAGTGATCCTACAGGGAACACTGAAGCTTTCTTT. Amino acid sequence: CATSDPTGNTEAFF. V gene TRBV24-1 combines with J gene TRBJ1-1; weak D call: TRBD1 (5 bases). The V end lost 3 bases, the J end lost 1 base, and 8 bases lay between the germline ends. This CDR3 region has 14 residues. Germline V CDR1 and CDR2: KGHDR, SFDVKD.

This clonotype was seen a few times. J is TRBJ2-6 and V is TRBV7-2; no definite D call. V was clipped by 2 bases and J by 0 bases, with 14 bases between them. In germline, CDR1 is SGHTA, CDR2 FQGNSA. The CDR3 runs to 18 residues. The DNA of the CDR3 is TGTGCCAGCAGCTTAATCGGCAGCGTCTTCTCTGGGGCCAACGTCCTGACTTTC. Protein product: CASSLIGSVFSGANVLTF.

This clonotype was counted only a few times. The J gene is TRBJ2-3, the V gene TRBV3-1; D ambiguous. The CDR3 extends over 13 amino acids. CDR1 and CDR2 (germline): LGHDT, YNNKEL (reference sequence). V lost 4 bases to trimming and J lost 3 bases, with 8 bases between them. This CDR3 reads CASSPLRTDTQYF. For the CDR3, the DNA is TGTGCCAGCAGCCCACTTCGAACAGATACGCAGTATTTT.

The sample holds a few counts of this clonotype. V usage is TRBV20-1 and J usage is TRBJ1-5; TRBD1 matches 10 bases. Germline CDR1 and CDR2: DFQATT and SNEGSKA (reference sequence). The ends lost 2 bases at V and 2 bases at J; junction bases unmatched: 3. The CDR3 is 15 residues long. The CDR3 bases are TGCAGTGCTAGAACCGGGACAGGGGGCAATCAGCCCCAGCATTTT. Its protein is CSARTGTGGNQPQHF.

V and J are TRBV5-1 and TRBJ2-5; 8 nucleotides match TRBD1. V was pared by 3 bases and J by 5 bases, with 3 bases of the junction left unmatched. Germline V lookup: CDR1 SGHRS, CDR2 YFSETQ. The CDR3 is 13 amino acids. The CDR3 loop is CASSSGGAETQYF. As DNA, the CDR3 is TGCGCCAGCAGCTCAGGGGGCGCGGAGACCCAGTACTTC.

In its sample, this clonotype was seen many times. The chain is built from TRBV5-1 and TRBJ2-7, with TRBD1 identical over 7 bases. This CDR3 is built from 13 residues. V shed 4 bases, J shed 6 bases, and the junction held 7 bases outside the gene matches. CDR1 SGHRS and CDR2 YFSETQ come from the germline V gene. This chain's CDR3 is CASSPTGIGEQYV. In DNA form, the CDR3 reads TGCGCCAGCAGCCCGACAGGGATCGGCGAGCAGTACGTC.

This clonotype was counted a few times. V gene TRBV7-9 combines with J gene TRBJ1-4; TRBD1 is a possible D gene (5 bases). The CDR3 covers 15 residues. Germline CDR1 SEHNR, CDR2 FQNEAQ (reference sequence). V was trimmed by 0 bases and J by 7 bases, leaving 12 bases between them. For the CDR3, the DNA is TGTGCCAGCAGCTTAGCGGCAGGGCTGGGTGAAAAACTGTTTTTT. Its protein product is CASSLAAGLGEKLFF.

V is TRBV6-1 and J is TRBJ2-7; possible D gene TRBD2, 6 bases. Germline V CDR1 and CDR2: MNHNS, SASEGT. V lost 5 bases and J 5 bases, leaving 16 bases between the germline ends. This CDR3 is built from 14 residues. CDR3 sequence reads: CASSRSPGEDEQYV. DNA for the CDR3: TGTGCCAGCAGTCGATCCCCCGGGGAGGACGAGCAGTACGTC.

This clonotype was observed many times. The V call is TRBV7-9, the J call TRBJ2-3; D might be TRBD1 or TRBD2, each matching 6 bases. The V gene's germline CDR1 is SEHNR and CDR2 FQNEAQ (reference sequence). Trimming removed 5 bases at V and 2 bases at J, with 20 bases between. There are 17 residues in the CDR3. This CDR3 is CASSQRGGGGLTDTQYF. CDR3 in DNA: TGTGCCAGCAGCCAGAGGGGCGGTGGGGGGCTCACAGATACGCAGTATTTT.

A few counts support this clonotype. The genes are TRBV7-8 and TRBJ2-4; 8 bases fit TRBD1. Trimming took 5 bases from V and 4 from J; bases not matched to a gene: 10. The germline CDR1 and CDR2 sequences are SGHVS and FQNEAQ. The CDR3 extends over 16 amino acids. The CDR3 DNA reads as TGTGCCAGCAGCCCATACGGACAGGGTATGAAAAACATTCAGTACTTC. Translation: CASSPYGQGMKNIQYF.

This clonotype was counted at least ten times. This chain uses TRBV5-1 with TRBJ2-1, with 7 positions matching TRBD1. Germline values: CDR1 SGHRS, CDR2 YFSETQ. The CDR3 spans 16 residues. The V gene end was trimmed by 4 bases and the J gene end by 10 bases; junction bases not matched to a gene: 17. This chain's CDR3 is CASSIRAQGQFGEQFF. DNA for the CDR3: TGCGCCAGCAGCATACGCGCACAGGGACAGTTTGGGGAGCAGTTCTTC.

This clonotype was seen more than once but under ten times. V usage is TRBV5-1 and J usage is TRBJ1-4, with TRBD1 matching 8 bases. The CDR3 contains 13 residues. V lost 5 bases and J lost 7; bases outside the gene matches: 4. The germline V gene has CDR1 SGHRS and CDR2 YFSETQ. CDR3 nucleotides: TGCGCCAGCAGTCCGGACAGGGTTGAAAAACTGTTTTTT. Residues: CASSPDRVEKLFF. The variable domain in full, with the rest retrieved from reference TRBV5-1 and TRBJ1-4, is KAGVTQTPRYLIKTRGQQVTLSCSPISGHRSVSWYQQTPGQGLQFLFEYFSETQRNKGNFPGRFSGRQFSNSRSEMNVSTLELGDSALYLCASSPDRVEKLFFGSGTQLSVL.

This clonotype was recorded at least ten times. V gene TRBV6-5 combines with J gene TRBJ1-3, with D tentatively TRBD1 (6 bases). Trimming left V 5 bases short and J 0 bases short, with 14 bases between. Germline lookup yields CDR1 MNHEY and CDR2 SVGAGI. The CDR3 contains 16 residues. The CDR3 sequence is CASSPGAGSSGNTIYF. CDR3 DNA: TGTGCCAGCAGTCCAGGGGCGGGGAGCTCTGGAAACACCATATATTTT.

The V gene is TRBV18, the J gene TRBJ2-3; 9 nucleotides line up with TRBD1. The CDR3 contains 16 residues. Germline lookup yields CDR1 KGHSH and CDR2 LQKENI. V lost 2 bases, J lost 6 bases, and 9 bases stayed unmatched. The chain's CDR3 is CASSPGQGSYGDTQYF. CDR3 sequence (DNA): TGTGCCAGCTCACCAGGACAGGGGTCATATGGGGATACGCAGTATTTT.

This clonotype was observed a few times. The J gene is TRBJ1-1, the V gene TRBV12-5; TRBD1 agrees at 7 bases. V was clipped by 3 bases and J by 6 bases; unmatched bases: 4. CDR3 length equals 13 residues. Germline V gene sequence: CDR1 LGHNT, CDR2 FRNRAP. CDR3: CASGFRTGSEAFF. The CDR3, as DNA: TGTGCTAGTGGTTTCCGGACAGGCTCTGAAGCTTTCTTT.

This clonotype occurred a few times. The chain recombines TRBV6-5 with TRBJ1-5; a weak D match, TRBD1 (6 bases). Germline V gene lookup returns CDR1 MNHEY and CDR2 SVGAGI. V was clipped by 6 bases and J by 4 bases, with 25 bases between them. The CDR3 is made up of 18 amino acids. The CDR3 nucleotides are TGTGCCAGCAGCCGCGGACCCCCCGGGGGGGGGCTTAATCAGCCCCAGCATTTT. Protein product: CASSRGPPGGGLNQPQHF.

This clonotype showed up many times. CDR3 protein: CASRSAGSIYTIYF. In nucleotides, the CDR3 is TGTGCCAGCAGATCAGCAGGGAGCATATACACCATATATTTT. The V and J genes are TRBV6-5 and TRBJ1-3; D possibly corresponds to TRBD1 (5 bases). The CDR3 sequence is 14 residues long. V was trimmed by 6 bases and J by 8 bases, leaving 17 bases between them. Germline V CDR1 and CDR2: MNHEY, SVGAGI.

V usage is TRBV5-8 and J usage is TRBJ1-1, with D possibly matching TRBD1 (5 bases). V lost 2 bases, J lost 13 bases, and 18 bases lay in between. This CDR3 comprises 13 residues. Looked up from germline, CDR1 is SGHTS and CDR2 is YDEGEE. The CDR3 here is CASSFSVAGSVFF. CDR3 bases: TGTGCCAGCAGCTTTTCGGTTGCAGGGTCGGTTTTCTTT. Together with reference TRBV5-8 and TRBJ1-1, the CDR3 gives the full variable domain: EAGVTQSPTHLIKTRGQQATLRCSPISGHTSVYWYQQALGLGLQFLLWYDEGEERNRGNFPPRFSGRQFPNYSSELNVNALELEDSALYLCASSFSVAGSVFFGQGTRLTVV.

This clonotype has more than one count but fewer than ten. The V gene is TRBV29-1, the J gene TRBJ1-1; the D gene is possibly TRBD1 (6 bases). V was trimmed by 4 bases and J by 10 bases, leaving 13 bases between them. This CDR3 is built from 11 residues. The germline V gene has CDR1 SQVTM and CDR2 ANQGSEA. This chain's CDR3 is CSVGEDRRAFF. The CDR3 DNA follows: TGCAGCGTTGGGGAGGACAGAAGAGCTTTCTTT.

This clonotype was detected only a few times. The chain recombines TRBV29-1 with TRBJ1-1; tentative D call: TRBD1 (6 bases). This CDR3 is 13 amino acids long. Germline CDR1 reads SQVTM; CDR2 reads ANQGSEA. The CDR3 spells CTLPRGLCTEAFF. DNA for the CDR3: TGCACCCTTCCCCGGGGGCTGTGCACTGAAGCTTTCTTT.

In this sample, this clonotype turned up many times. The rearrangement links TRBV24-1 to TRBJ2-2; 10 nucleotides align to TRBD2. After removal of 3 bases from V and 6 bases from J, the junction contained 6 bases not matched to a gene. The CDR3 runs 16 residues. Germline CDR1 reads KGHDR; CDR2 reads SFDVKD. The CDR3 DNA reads TGTGCCACCAGTGATCACTTAGCGGGGGGCGCCGGGGAGCTGTTTTTT. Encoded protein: CATSDHLAGGAGELFF.

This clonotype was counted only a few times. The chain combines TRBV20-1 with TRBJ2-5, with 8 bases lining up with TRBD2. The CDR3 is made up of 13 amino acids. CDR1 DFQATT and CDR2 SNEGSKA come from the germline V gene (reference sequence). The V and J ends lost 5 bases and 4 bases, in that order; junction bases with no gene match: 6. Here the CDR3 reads CSAVTSAGETQYF. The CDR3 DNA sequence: TGCAGTGCTGTGACTAGCGCGGGAGAGACCCAGTACTTC.

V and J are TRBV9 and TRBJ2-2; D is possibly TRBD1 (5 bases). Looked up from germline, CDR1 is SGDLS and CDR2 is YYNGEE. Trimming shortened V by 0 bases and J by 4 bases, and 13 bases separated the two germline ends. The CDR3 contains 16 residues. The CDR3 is CASSVVGDPVTGELFF. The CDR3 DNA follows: TGTGCCAGCAGCGTAGTAGGGGATCCGGTCACCGGGGAGCTGTTTTTT.

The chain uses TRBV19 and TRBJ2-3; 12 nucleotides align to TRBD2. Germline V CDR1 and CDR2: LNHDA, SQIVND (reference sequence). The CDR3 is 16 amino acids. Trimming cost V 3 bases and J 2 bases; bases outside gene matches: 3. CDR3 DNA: TGTGCCAGTAGTATCGGACTAGCGGGATTCACAGATACGCAGTATTTT. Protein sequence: CASSIGLAGFTDTQYF.

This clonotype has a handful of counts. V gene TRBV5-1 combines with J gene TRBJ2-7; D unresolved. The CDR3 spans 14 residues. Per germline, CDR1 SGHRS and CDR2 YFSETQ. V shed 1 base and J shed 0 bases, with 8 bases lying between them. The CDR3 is CASSLIPVSYEQYF. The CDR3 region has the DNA TGCGCCAGCAGCTTGATCCCAGTCTCCTACGAGCAGTACTTC.

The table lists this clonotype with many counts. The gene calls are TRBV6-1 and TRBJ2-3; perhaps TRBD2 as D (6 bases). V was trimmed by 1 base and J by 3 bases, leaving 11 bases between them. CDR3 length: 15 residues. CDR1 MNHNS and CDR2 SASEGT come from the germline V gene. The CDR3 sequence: CASSEGFGGTDTQYF. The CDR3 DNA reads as TGTGCCAGCAGTGAAGGTTTCGGGGGAACAGATACGCAGTATTTT.

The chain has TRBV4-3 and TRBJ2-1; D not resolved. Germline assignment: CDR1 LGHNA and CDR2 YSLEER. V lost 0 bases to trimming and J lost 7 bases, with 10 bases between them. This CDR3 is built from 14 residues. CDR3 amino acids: CASSQESLSNEQFF. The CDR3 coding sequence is TGCGCCAGCAGCCAAGAATCGCTCAGTAATGAGCAGTTCTTC.

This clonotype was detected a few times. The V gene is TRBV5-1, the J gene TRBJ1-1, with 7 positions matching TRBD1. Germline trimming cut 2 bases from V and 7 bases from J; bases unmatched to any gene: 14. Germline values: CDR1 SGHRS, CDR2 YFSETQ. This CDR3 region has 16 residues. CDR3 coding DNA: TGCGCCAGCAGCTTACGACAGGGCGGGAGTAAGAGTGAAGCTTTCTTT. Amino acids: CASSLRQGGSKSEAFF.

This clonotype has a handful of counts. The CDR3 sequence: CASSQTGSTEAFF. The DNA for the CDR3 is TGTGCCAGCAGTCAGACAGGGTCCACTGAAGCTTTCTTT. This chain links TRBV6-2 or TRBV6-3 with TRBJ1-1; 7 nucleotides agree with TRBD1. The CDR3 loop spans 13 amino acids. The V segment lost 5 bases and the J segment 4 bases; nucleotides outside the gene matches: 4. In germline, CDR1 is MNHEY, CDR2 SVGEGT.

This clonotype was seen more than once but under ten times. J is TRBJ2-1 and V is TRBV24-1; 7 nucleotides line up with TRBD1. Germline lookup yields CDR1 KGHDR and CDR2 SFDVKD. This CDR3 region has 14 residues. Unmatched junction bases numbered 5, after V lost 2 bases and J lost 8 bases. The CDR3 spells CATSDSTGFDEQFF. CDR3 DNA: TGTGCCACCAGTGATTCGACAGGGTTCGATGAGCAGTTCTTC.